This TCR beta chain appears in the sequencing data of a study of response to subunit inactivated influenza vaccine. MiXCR, applied by TCRdb to the RT-PCR reads, yields one record per CDR3 protein. The sample contains about 700,000 distinct CDR3 sequences, over 11% of which appear only once. CDR3 length: 12 amino acids. CDR1 is DFQATT and CDR2 is SNEGSKA in the germline V gene (reference sequence). Trimming took 1 base from V and 4 from J, leaving 8 bases between them. Study-wide results and limits: After each seasonal influenza vaccination, few new T cells are recruited, the authors suggested.

There are a few counts of this clonotype. What it binds is unknown. This sequence originates from a man aged 45-65 years who received an inactivated influenza vaccine. J is TRBJ2-7 and V is TRBV20-1; D unclear. The sequences come from PBMCs from blood, collected approximately 15 days before vaccination. The CDR3 spells CSARAPSYEQYF. CDR3 DNA sequence: TGCAGTGCTAGAGCTCCATCATACGAGCAGTACTTC.